A single sample gave rise to the 25 T cell receptor beta chains below, sequenced in a study of shared T cell receptors in the human thymus. The assay was immunoSEQ multiplex PCR, and TCRdb's table has in-frame clones only and misses some. This sample has approximately 490,000 clones, with more than 75% found just once. This same sample was also part of a study on human thymus T cells.

The sample consisted of thymocytes. Source of these receptors: a boy less than two years old with a congenital heart defect.

This clone was observed a handful of times. The V call is TRBV14, the J call TRBJ2-7; possible D gene TRBD2, 5 bases. The CDR3 runs 16 residues. Germline-derived CDR1 and CDR2 are SGHDN and FVKESK. V was trimmed by 1 base and J by 6 bases, leaving 19 bases between them. CDR3 loop: CASSQGLRTGVGEQYF. The CDR3 DNA sequence: TGTGCCAGCAGCCAAGGGTTAAGGACTGGGGTAGGCGAGCAGTACTTC.

The chain couples TRBV7-2 to TRBJ2-7, with 14 bases identical to TRBD2. CDR1 and CDR2 from the germline V gene are SGHTA and FQGNSA. V dropped 5 bases and J dropped 5; count of bases not matched to a gene: 8. The length of the CDR3 is 16 residues. The CDR3 protein is CASSPTGLAGENEQYF. CDR3 in DNA: TGTGCCAGCAGCCCTACGGGACTAGCGGGAGAAAACGAGCAGTACTTC.

The genes are TRBV29-1 and TRBJ2-7; weak D call: TRBD2 (6 bases). The CDR3 loop spans 14 amino acids. Germline V gene lookup returns CDR1 SQVTM and CDR2 ANQGSEA. V dropped 2 bases and J dropped 1 base, with 12 bases sitting between them. The CDR3 sequence: CSVEWAGPSYEQYF. In nucleotides, the CDR3 is TGCAGCGTTGAATGGGCGGGACCTTCCTACGAGCAGTACTTC.

This clone turned up a few times. The rearrangement links TRBV11-2 to TRBJ2-1, with 9 positions matching TRBD2. Germline CDR1 is SGHAT and CDR2 is FQNNGV. This CDR3 has 17 residues. Trimming at V came to 0 bases and at J to 6 bases, leaving 9 bases not matched to a gene. The CDR3 coding sequence is TGTGCCAGCAGCTTAGAGGTAGCGGGGGACGTCCTCAATGAGCAGTTCTTC. Protein sequence: CASSLEVAGDVLNEQFF. The full variable domain, its missing parts supplied by reference TRBV11-2 and TRBJ2-1, is EAGVAQSPRYKIIEKRQSVAFWCNPISGHATLYWYQQILGQGPKLLIQFQNNGVVDDSQLPKDRFSAERLKGVDSTLKIQPAKLEDSAVYLCASSLEVAGDVLNEQFFGPGTRLTVL.

V usage is TRBV5-5 and J usage is TRBJ1-2; 7 nucleotides match TRBD1. Per the germline V gene, CDR1 is SGHKS and CDR2 is YYEKEE (reference sequence). Losses at the gene ends were 1 base for V and 3 bases for J; bases not matched to a gene: 6. This CDR3 has 15 residues. The CDR3 spells CASSLQRQGDYGYTF. The CDR3 bases are TGTGCCAGCAGCTTGCAACGTCAGGGGGACTATGGCTACACCTTC. Using reference TRBV5-5 and TRBJ1-2 for the parts outside the CDR3, the full variable domain is DAGVTQSPTHLIKTRGQQVTLRCSPISGHKSVSWYQQVLGQGPQFIFQYYEKEERGRGNFPDRFSARQFPNYSSELNVNALLLGDSALYLCASSLQRQGDYGYTFGSGTRLTVV.

The rearrangement links TRBV9 to TRBJ2-7, with a possible D match to TRBD2 (6 bases). Germline CDR1 SGDLS, CDR2 YYNGEE. This CDR3 is built from 14 residues. V lost 2 bases and J lost 2, with 11 bases in between. This CDR3 reads CASSVGGETYEQYF. CDR3 bases: TGTGCCAGCAGCGTCGGGGGAGAAACCTACGAGCAGTACTTC.

On this clone itself: Other DNA sequences in this sample translate to the same CDR3. The chain employs TRBV29-1 and TRBJ2-5; weak D call: TRBD2 (5 bases). V was clipped by 5 bases and J by 2 bases, with 15 bases between them. CDR1 SQVTM and CDR2 ANQGSEA come from the germline V gene. The CDR3 totals 14 residues. CDR3 sequence reads: CSVPNAGTQETQYF. The CDR3 DNA reads TGCAGCGTTCCAAATGCGGGCACGCAAGAGACCCAGTACTTC.

The count of this clone is one. The chain combines TRBV27 with TRBJ1-5; D is perhaps TRBD1 (5 bases). With 4 bases removed from V and 5 bases from J, the gap between germline ends came to 18 bases. Germline V gene data show CDR1 as MNHEY and CDR2 as SMNVEV (reference sequence). CDR3 size: 16 residues. Here the CDR3 reads CASSSFTGERDQPQHF. The CDR3 region has the DNA TGTGCCAGCAGTTCCTTTACAGGCGAACGAGATCAGCCCCAGCATTTT.

The chain recombines TRBV19 with TRBJ1-5; D is ambiguous. This CDR3 contains 14 residues. From germline, CDR1 is LNHDA and CDR2 SQIVND (reference sequence). The V and J ends lost 7 bases and 4 bases respectively, with 14 bases between them. The DNA for the CDR3 is TGTGCCAGTACTCAGGTGGTGTATAATCAGCCCCAGCATTTT. Translating it yields CASTQVVYNQPQHF.

The chain uses TRBV10-3 and TRBJ1-1, with no clear D. Germline V gene lookup returns CDR1 ENHRY and CDR2 SYGVKD. Trimming left V 4 bases short and J 3 bases short, with 12 bases between. This CDR3 comprises 14 residues. The CDR3 coding sequence is TGTGCCATCAGTGGGGCTCAGACCGACACTGAAGCTTTCTTT. Residues: CAISGAQTDTEAFF.

The chain combines TRBV5-4 with TRBJ2-7; 7 positions agree with TRBD2. Germline values: CDR1 SGHNT, CDR2 YYREEE (reference sequence). CDR3 length equals 14 residues. V gave up 4 bases and J gave up 1 base; unmatched junction bases: 5. CDR3 protein: CASSLPGGSYEQYF. CDR3 nucleotides: TGTGCCAGCAGCCTCCCGGGGGGATCCTACGAGCAGTACTTC. Filled out from reference TRBV5-4 and TRBJ2-7, the complete variable domain reads ETGVTQSPTHLIKTRGQQVTLRCSSQSGHNTVSWYQQALGQGPQFIFQYYREEENGRGNFPPRFSGLQFPNYSSELNVNALELDDSALYLCASSLPGGSYEQYFGPGTRLTVT.

The rearrangement uses TRBV6-5 and TRBJ2-5; D is undetermined. This CDR3 spans 11 amino acids. Germline-derived CDR1 and CDR2 are MNHEY and SVGAGI. V lost 7 bases and J 2 bases, leaving 5 bases between the germline ends. As DNA, the CDR3 is TGTGCCAGCACATTTCAAGAGACCCAGTACTTC. Encoded protein: CASTFQETQYF.

This clone came up a few times. The rearrangement joins TRBV30 to TRBJ2-3; no clear D gene. The V and J ends lost 0 bases and 2 bases respectively, with 6 bases between them. CDR1 and CDR2 from the germline V gene are GTSNPN and SVGIG (reference sequence). The CDR3 sequence is 13 residues long. The CDR3 nucleotides read TGTGCCTGGAGTGTTCAGGACACAGATACGCAGTATTTT. Translated, it gives CAWSVQDTDTQYF. The variable domain in full, with the rest retrieved from reference TRBV30 and TRBJ2-3, is SQTIHQWPATLVQPVGSPLSLECTVEGTSNPNLYWYRQAAGRGLQLLFYSVGIGQISSEVPQNLSASRPQDRQFILSSKKLLLSDSGFYLCAWSVQDTDTQYFGPGTRLTVL.

The chain couples TRBV9 to TRBJ2-5; 7 bases agree with TRBD2. CDR1 is SGDLS and CDR2 is YYNGEE in the germline V gene. This CDR3 comprises 15 residues. With V trimmed by 6 bases and J by 5 bases, 13 bases remained unmatched. Written as DNA, the CDR3 is TGTGCCAGCACCCAAAGCGCGGGAGTGGGTGAGACCCAGTACTTC. Protein sequence: CASTQSAGVGETQYF.

The rearrangement uses TRBV7-8 and TRBJ2-1, with D perhaps TRBD2 (5 bases). CDR3 size: 16 residues. Germline CDR1 and CDR2: SGHVS and FQNEAQ. The V end was cut by 5 bases, the J end by 0 bases, with 14 bases between. The chain's CDR3 is CASSPKSGSSYNEQFF. CDR3 bases: TGTGCCAGCAGCCCCAAGAGCGGAAGCTCCTACAATGAGCAGTTCTTC.

The chain combines TRBV29-1 with TRBJ1-3; 9 bases are a match to TRBD1. This CDR3 spans 14 amino acids. J lost 4 bases, V lost 4 bases, and 5 bases had no gene match. The germline V gene encodes CDR1 SQVTM and CDR2 ANQGSEA. CDR3 amino acids: CSVGDREKGNTIYF. In DNA form, the CDR3 reads TGCAGCGTTGGGGACAGGGAAAAAGGAAACACCATATATTTT.

CDR3 residues: CASSSGGRGGYTF. The CDR3 nucleotides are TGTGCCAGCAGCTCTGGGGGCAGGGGAGGCTACACCTTC. The chain is built from TRBV7-4 and TRBJ1-2; tentatively, D is TRBD1 (6 bases). The germline gives CDR1 SGHVT, CDR2 SQSDAQ. The V and J ends lost 4 bases and 8 bases respectively, with 14 bases between them. This CDR3 comprises 13 residues. Full variable domain (remainder filled in from reference TRBV7-4 and TRBJ1-2): GAGVSQSPRYKVAKRGRDVALRCDSISGHVTLYWYRQTLGQGSEVLTYSQSDAQRDKSGRPSGRFSAERPERSVSTLKIQRTEQGDSAVYLCASSSGGRGGYTFGSGTRLTVV.

J is TRBJ2-3 and V is TRBV6-5; D is unresolved. V gave up 0 bases and J gave up 5 bases, with 6 bases separating them. The germline CDR1 and CDR2 sequences are MNHEY and SVGAGI. The CDR3 covers 13 residues. The DNA for the CDR3 is TGTGCCAGCAGTTACTCGGCAGGAGATACGCAGTATTTT. It translates to CASSYSAGDTQYF.

This clone has a single count. The chain links TRBV27 to TRBJ1-5; tentatively, D is TRBD1 (5 bases). The length of the CDR3 is 13 residues. Germline loops: CDR1 MNHEY, CDR2 SMNVEV (reference sequence). The V end was cut by 6 bases, the J end by 7 bases, with 13 bases between. The CDR3 protein is CASSSGLWQPQHF. CDR3 DNA sequence: TGTGCCAGCAGCTCAGGGTTATGGCAGCCCCAGCATTTT.

The V gene is TRBV7-2, the J gene TRBJ2-7; D uncertain. The CDR3 runs 13 residues. The ends were cut back, 3 bases at V and 1 base at J, with 7 bases in the middle. The germline CDR1 and CDR2 sequences are SGHTA and FQGNSA. CDR3 nucleotide sequence: TGTGCCAGCAGCTTGGGCGCGTCCTACGAGCAGTACTTC. Translated, it gives CASSLGASYEQYF.

The CDR3 here is CASSPSGYYEQYF. CDR3 nucleotides: TGTGCCAGCAGCCCCTCCGGGTACTACGAGCAGTACTTC. The chain uses TRBV13 and TRBJ2-7; D uncertain. This CDR3 has 13 amino acids. CDR1 and CDR2 from the germline V gene are PRHDT and FYEKMQ (reference sequence). V dropped 5 bases and J dropped 3 bases, with 11 bases sitting between them.

V gene TRBV4-3 combines with J gene TRBJ2-1; D gene unclear. The V and J ends lost 0 bases and 0 bases respectively, with 12 bases between them. Germline V gives CDR1 LGHNA, CDR2 YSLEER. This CDR3 has 17 amino acids. In DNA form, the CDR3 reads TGCGCCAGCAGCCAAGAAGGCACAGTCAGCTCCTACAATGAGCAGTTCTTC. Its translation is CASSQEGTVSSYNEQFF.

A few counts support this clone. This chain's CDR3 is CASSDVGQGPYGYTF. The CDR3 DNA is TGTGCCAGCAGCGACGTGGGACAGGGTCCCTATGGCTACACCTTC. The chain uses TRBV25-1 and TRBJ1-2; the match to TRBD1 covers 9 bases. CDR1 and CDR2 (germline): MGHDK, SYGVNS. With V trimmed by 6 bases and J by 4 bases, 9 bases remained unmatched. The CDR3 spans 15 residues.

The CDR3, as DNA: TGTGCCAGCAGCGCCGGGAGCTACGAGCAGTACTTC. Its translation is CASSAGSYEQYF. The J gene is TRBJ2-7, the V gene TRBV25-1; D is possibly TRBD2 (6 bases). The V end lost 6 bases, the J end lost 3 bases, and 9 bases lay between the germline ends. This CDR3 comprises 12 residues. Germline V gene lookup returns CDR1 MGHDK and CDR2 SYGVNS.

The rearrangement joins TRBV29-1 to TRBJ2-7; 8 bases are shared with TRBD2. Trimming at V came to 0 bases and at J to 9 bases, leaving 10 bases not matched to a gene. Germline-derived CDR1 and CDR2 are SQVTM and ANQGSEA. The CDR3 sequence is 14 residues long. The chain's CDR3 is CSVEDPSKREWQYF. CDR3 DNA sequence: TGCAGCGTTGAAGATCCTTCGAAGCGGGAGTGGCAGTACTTC.